This T cell receptor beta chain was observed in a study of T cell responses to AZD1222 COVID-19 vaccine. Study-level background: Pooled in the analysis were second doses at about 4 or about 12 weeks. Study-level points and caveats: Nearly half of unique spike-specific TCRs reportedly avoided B.1.351 and B.1.1.7 mutated regions. Clonal diversity was possibly underestimated, and the donors were mostly white British, with more females. Dominant at 160-218 and 743-854, vaccine-associated CD4 TCRs also spanned spike.

Sequenced by immunoSEQ multiplex PCR; TCRdb stores in-frame clones only, minus some. This sample has 150,000 to 200,000 clones, with around nine tenths found just once. Regarding this clone: Its antigen remains unidentified.

Germline lookup yields CDR1 KGHSH and CDR2 LQKENI. The CDR3 length is 14 residues. V gave up 1 base and J gave up 8 bases; unmatched junction bases: 2. V gene TRBV18 combines with J gene TRBJ1-4, with 9 positions matching TRBD1. Sample: peripheral blood, taken on day 0 of AZD1222 vaccination. The receptor was derived from an adult in good health. CDR3 region: CASSPRGTGEKLFF. As DNA, the CDR3 is TGTGCCAGCTCACCACGGGGGACAGGGGAAAAACTGTTTTTT. Full variable domain (rest looked up from reference TRBV18 and TRBJ1-4): NAGVMQNPRHLVRRRGQEARLRCSPMKGHSHVYWYRQLPEEGLKFMVYLQKENIIDESGMPKERFSAEFPKEGPSILRIQQVVRGDSAAYFCASSPRGTGEKLFFGSGTQLSVL.